The 22 T cell receptor beta chains presented below share a single source sample, sequenced in a study of control samples from healthy donors and cancer patients. Profiled with immunoSEQ multiplex PCR; TCRdb holds only in-frame clones, not every one. The table records about 170,000 clones, about 94% of them present only once. The specimen was blood. These receptors were obtained from a woman aged 55-69 years in good health.

The chain joins TRBV19 to TRBJ1-1, with 8 bases that match TRBD1. Germline V gives CDR1 LNHDA, CDR2 SQIVND (reference sequence). The V segment lost 5 bases and the J segment 5 bases; nucleotides outside the gene matches: 4. CDR3 length equals 13 residues. The CDR3 region is CASSDRGLTEAFF. The CDR3 bases are TGTGCCAGTAGTGACAGGGGTCTAACTGAAGCTTTCTTT.

The V gene is TRBV27, the J gene TRBJ1-1; TRBD1 matches 7 bases. The CDR3 runs to 14 residues. Unmatched junction bases numbered 5, after V lost 3 bases and J lost 4 bases. Per germline, CDR1 MNHEY and CDR2 SMNVEV (reference sequence). The CDR3 DNA reads TGTGCCAGCAGTTTTAAGGGGGCCGTCACTGAAGCTTTCTTT. Encoded protein: CASSFKGAVTEAFF.

This chain links TRBV2 with TRBJ2-2, with TRBD2 identical over 11 bases. Germline lookup yields CDR1 SNHLY and CDR2 FYNNEI. The CDR3 length is 16 residues. V trimming: 5 bases; J trimming: 1 base; junction bases outside the gene matches: 3. The CDR3 is CASSLLAGGNTGELFF. The CDR3 DNA is TGTGCCAGCAGTCTTCTAGCGGGGGGGAACACCGGGGAGCTGTTTTTT. Variable domain in full (rest from reference TRBV2 and TRBJ2-2): EPEVTQTPSHQVTQMGQEVILRCVPISNHLYFYWYRQILGQKVEFLVSFYNNEISEKSEIFDDQFSVERPDGSNFTLKIRSTKLEDSAMYFCASSLLAGGNTGELFFGEGSRLTVL.

Only a few counts were recorded for this clone. J is TRBJ2-2 and V is TRBV11-2; 9 bases are a match to TRBD1. The CDR3 has 16 amino acids. Germline CDR1 SGHAT, CDR2 FQNNGV. The V gene end was trimmed by 4 bases and the J gene end by 1 base; junction bases not matched to a gene: 4. The CDR3, as DNA: TGTGCCAGCAGCTCCAGGACAGGGGTGAACACCGGGGAGCTGTTTTTT. This sequence encodes CASSSRTGVNTGELFF. Combining the CDR3 with reference TRBV11-2 and TRBJ2-2 gives the whole variable domain EAGVAQSPRYKIIEKRQSVAFWCNPISGHATLYWYQQILGQGPKLLIQFQNNGVVDDSQLPKDRFSAERLKGVDSTLKIQPAKLEDSAVYLCASSSRTGVNTGELFFGEGSRLTVL.

Comment on this clone: The same CDR3 arises from other DNA sequences in this sample as well. J is TRBJ2-7 and V is TRBV3-1 (or the pseudogene TRBV3-2); D gene unclear. Germline CDR1 and CDR2: LGHDT and YNNKEL (reference sequence). Trimming removed 3 bases from V and 2 bases from J, with 2 bases in between. The CDR3 is made up of 11 amino acids. CDR3 sequence: CASSQAYEQYF. Written as DNA, the CDR3 is TGTGCCAGCAGCCAGGCCTACGAGCAGTACTTC.

V and J are TRBV25-1 and TRBJ1-1; D perhaps matches TRBD1 (6 bases). Between the trimmed V and J ends, which lost 6 bases and 5 bases, there was a span of 13 bases. Germline V gives CDR1 MGHDK, CDR2 SYGVNS. The CDR3 has 13 amino acids. CDR3 amino acids: CASRGNRVTEAFF. CDR3 bases: TGTGCCAGCAGGGGAAACAGGGTGACTGAAGCTTTCTTT.

DNA of the CDR3: TGTGCCAGCAGCTTAGAAAAGACAGGGGGACAGCCCCAGCATTTT. It is translated as CASSLEKTGGQPQHF. This rearrangement joins TRBV11-2 to TRBJ1-5; TRBD1 aligns across 9 bases. After removal of 0 bases from V and 7 bases from J, the junction contained 4 bases not matched to a gene. Germline lookup yields CDR1 SGHAT and CDR2 FQNNGV. The CDR3 has 15 amino acids. Filled out from reference TRBV11-2 and TRBJ1-5, the complete variable domain reads EAGVAQSPRYKIIEKRQSVAFWCNPISGHATLYWYQQILGQGPKLLIQFQNNGVVDDSQLPKDRFSAERLKGVDSTLKIQPAKLEDSAVYLCASSLEKTGGQPQHFGDGTRLSIL.

The chain has TRBV19 and TRBJ2-3; 11 bases align to TRBD1. Germline loops: CDR1 LNHDA, CDR2 SQIVND (reference sequence). The CDR3 spans 14 residues. V shed 5 bases, J shed 5 bases, and the junction held 3 bases outside the gene matches. This chain's CDR3 is CASSVGQGGDTQYF. The CDR3 DNA reads TGTGCCAGTAGTGTGGGACAGGGGGGAGATACGCAGTATTTT.

J is TRBJ2-3 and V is TRBV7-2; D possibly corresponds to TRBD1 (6 bases). CDR1 SGHTA and CDR2 FQGNSA come from the germline V gene. Trimming took 5 bases from V and 10 from J, leaving 16 bases between them. The CDR3 sequence is 13 residues long. CDR3 residues: CASSPQGGKSQYF. The CDR3 DNA sequence: TGTGCCAGCAGCCCACAAGGGGGAAAATCGCAGTATTTT.

The chain combines TRBV3-1 (or the pseudogene TRBV3-2) with TRBJ2-2; no clear D gene. Germline V gives CDR1 LGHDT, CDR2 YNNKEL (reference sequence). Trimming shortened V by 4 bases and J by 5 bases, and 5 bases separated the two germline ends. This CDR3 is 12 amino acids long. CDR3 amino acids: CASSLVTGELFF. In nucleotides, the CDR3 is TGTGCCAGCAGCCTTGTGACCGGGGAGCTGTTTTTT.

J is TRBJ1-2 and V is TRBV10-3; the D gene is possibly TRBD1 (5 bases). Deletions cut 4 bases from V and 8 bases from J, with 14 bases between. This CDR3 contains 13 residues. Per germline, CDR1 ENHRY and CDR2 SYGVKD. The CDR3 loop reads CAISVNSRGGYTF. CDR3 DNA sequence: TGTGCCATCAGTGTAAACAGCCGGGGGGGCTACACCTTC.

V and J are TRBV6-5 and TRBJ2-1; D might be TRBD2 (5 bases). CDR3 length equals 15 residues. With 6 bases removed from V and 10 bases from J, the gap between germline ends came to 22 bases. Per germline, CDR1 MNHEY and CDR2 SVGAGI. DNA of the CDR3: TGTGCCAGCAGACGACTACCCAGCGGCCCAAACGAGCAGTTCTTC. It encodes CASRRLPSGPNEQFF.

The chain couples TRBV18 to TRBJ1-5, with D unresolved. V gave up 3 bases and J gave up 1 base, with 4 bases separating them. Per germline, CDR1 KGHSH and CDR2 LQKENI. The CDR3 sequence is 13 residues long. This chain's CDR3 is CASSPSSNQPQHF. CDR3 DNA sequence: TGTGCCAGCTCACCCTCGAGCAATCAGCCCCAGCATTTT.

The V call is TRBV29-1, the J call TRBJ1-1, with 9 nucleotides matching TRBD1. The germline V gene encodes CDR1 SQVTM and CDR2 ANQGSEA. CDR3 length equals 12 residues. V trimming: 3 bases; J trimming: 8 bases; junction bases outside the gene matches: 4. The chain's CDR3 is CSVEGTGTEAFF. Here the CDR3 DNA reads TGCAGCGTTGAGGGGACAGGGACGGAAGCTTTCTTT.

The table lists this clone with a few counts. The chain couples TRBV29-1 to TRBJ1-3; D is perhaps TRBD1 (5 bases). The CDR3 consists of 17 residues. CDR1 and CDR2 (germline): SQVTM, ANQGSEA. Trimming removed 3 bases at V and 4 bases at J, with 22 bases between. Written as DNA, the CDR3 is TGCAGCGTTGAGGGCAGGGACCCCATCTCAGGAGGAAACACCATATATTTT. It encodes CSVEGRDPISGGNTIYF. Full variable domain (remainder filled in from reference TRBV29-1 and TRBJ1-3): SAVISQKPSRDICQRGTSLTIQCQVDSQVTMMFWYRQQPGQSLTLIATANQGSEATYESGFVIDKFPISRPNLTFSTLTVSNMSPEDSSIYLCSVEGRDPISGGNTIYFGEGSWLTVV.

The V and J genes are TRBV11-3 and TRBJ1-1; no reliable D call. With 3 bases removed from V and 5 bases from J, the gap between germline ends came to 10 bases. Germline-derived CDR1 and CDR2 are SGHNT and YENEEA. This CDR3 region has 13 residues. Here the CDR3 reads CASSLIGETEAFF. The DNA for the CDR3 is TGTGCCAGCAGCTTGATAGGAGAGACTGAAGCTTTCTTT.

The gene calls are TRBV7-6 and TRBJ1-4, with D perhaps TRBD1 (5 bases). The length of the CDR3 is 17 residues. Trimming shortened V by 1 base and J by 1 base, and 13 bases separated the two germline ends. In germline, CDR1 is SGHVS, CDR2 FNYEAQ. The CDR3 here is CASSLGYWRGTNEKLFF. CDR3 DNA: TGTGCCAGCAGCTTAGGGTACTGGAGGGGAACTAATGAAAAACTGTTTTTT.

The J gene is TRBJ1-1, the V gene TRBV6-1; D call uncertain. Germline V gene lookup returns CDR1 MNHNS and CDR2 SASEGT. V lost 1 base and J 3 bases, leaving 6 bases between the germline ends. The CDR3 length is 13 residues. CDR3 sequence (DNA): TGTGCCAGCAGTGAAGACAGCGACACTGAAGCTTTCTTT. It specifies CASSEDSDTEAFF.

The genes are TRBV19 and TRBJ2-1; D is unclear. The CDR3 length is 12 residues. In germline, CDR1 is LNHDA, CDR2 SQIVND (reference sequence). V gave up 7 bases and J gave up 6 bases, with 10 bases separating them. In DNA form, the CDR3 reads TGTGCCAGTACATCCCCCCGCAATGAGCAGTTCTTC. This sequence encodes CASTSPRNEQFF.

The chain has TRBV4-2 and TRBJ1-5; D call uncertain. The CDR3 has 15 residues. Germline loops: CDR1 LGHNA, CDR2 YNFKEQ. Between the trimmed V and J ends, which lost 0 bases and 7 bases, there was a span of 13 bases. This CDR3 is CASSQDLGRGQPQHF. Here the CDR3 DNA reads TGTGCCAGCAGCCAAGATCTCGGGCGGGGACAGCCCCAGCATTTT.

The rearrangement joins TRBV24-1 to TRBJ1-6; D unclear. The CDR3 totals 16 residues. From germline, CDR1 is KGHDR and CDR2 SFDVKD. V was shortened by 5 bases and J by 10 bases, with 20 bases between the two germline ends. CDR3 in DNA: TGTGCCACCAGTGGGTTCGGGTCTCAACAAGGATCACCCCTCCACTTT. Amino acid sequence: CATSGFGSQQGSPLHF.

The chain links TRBV19 to TRBJ1-2; perhaps TRBD1 as D (6 bases). Trimming took off 6 bases at V and 3 bases at J, with 20 bases between the two ends. In germline, CDR1 is LNHDA, CDR2 SQIVND (reference sequence). This CDR3 has 16 amino acids. Written as DNA, the CDR3 is TGTGCCAGTAGGCGACAGGTTAGGCCCCTTGACTATGGCTACACCTTC. Translated, it gives CASRRQVRPLDYGYTF.